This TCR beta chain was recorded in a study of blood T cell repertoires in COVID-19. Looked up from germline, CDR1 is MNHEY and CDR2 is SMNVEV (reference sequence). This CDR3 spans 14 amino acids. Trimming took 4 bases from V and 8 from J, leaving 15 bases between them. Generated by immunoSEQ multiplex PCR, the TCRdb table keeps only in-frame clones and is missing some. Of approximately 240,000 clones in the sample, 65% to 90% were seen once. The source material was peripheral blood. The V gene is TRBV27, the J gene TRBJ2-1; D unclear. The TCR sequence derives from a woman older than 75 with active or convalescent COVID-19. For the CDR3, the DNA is TGTGCCAGCAGTTCCGACTGGCATAGGTATGAGCAGTTCTTC. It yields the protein CASSSDWHRYEQFF.